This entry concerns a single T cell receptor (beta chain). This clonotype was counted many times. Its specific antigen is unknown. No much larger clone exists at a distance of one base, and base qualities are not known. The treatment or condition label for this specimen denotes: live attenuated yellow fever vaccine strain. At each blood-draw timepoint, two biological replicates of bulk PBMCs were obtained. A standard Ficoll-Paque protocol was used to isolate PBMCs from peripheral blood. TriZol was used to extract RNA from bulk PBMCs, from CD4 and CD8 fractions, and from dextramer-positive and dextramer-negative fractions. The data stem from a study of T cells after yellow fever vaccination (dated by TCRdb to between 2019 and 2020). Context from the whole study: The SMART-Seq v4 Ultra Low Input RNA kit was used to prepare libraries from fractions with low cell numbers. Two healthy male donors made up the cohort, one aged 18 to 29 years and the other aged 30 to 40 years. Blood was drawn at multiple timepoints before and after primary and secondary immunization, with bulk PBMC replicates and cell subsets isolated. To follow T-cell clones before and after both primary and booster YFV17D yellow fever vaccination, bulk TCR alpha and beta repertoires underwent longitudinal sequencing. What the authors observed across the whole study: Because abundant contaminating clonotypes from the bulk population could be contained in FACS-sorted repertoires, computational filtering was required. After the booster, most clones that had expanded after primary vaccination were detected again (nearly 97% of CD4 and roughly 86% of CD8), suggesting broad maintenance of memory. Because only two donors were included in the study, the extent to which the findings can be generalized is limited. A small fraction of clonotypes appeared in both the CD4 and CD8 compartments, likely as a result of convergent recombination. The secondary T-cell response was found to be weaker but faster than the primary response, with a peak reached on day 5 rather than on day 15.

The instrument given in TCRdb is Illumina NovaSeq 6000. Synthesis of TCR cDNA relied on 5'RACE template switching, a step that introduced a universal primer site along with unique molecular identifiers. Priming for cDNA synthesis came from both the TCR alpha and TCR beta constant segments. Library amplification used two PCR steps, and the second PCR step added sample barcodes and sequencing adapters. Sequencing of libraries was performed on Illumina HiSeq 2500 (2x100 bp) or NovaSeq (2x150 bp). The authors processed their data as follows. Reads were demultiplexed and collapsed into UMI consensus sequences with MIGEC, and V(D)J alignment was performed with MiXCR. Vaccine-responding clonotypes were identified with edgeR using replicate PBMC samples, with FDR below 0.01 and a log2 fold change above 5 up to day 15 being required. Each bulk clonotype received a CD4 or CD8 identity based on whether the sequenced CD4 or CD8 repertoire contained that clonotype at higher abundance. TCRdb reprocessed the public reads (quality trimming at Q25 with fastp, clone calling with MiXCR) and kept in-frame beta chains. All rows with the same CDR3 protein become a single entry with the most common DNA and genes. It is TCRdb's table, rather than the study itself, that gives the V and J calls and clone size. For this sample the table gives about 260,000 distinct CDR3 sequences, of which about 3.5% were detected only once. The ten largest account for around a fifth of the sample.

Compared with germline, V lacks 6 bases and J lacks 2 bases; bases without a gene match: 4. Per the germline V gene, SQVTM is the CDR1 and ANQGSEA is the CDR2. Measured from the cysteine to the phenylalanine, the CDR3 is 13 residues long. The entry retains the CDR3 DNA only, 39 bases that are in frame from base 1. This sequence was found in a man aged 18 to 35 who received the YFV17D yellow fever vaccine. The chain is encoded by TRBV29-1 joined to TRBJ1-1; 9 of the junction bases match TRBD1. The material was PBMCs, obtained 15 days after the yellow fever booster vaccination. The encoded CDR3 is CSVKTGGNTEAFF. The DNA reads TGCAGCGTAAAGACAGGGGGAAACACTGAAGCTTTCTTT.